Below are 19 T cell receptor beta chains sequenced from a single sample in a study of blood T cell repertoires in COVID-19. Sequenced by immunoSEQ multiplex PCR; TCRdb stores in-frame clones only, minus some. This table has more than 250,000 clones, about four fifths appearing once. Sequencing input: PBMCs or T cells enriched from blood (not recorded which). The receptors derive from a man in his forties who had been exposed to COVID-19.

V and J are TRBV11-3 and TRBJ2-5, with 7 bases fitting TRBD2. CDR3 length: 13 amino acids. The germline gives CDR1 SGHNT, CDR2 YENEEA. V lost 5 bases to trimming and J lost 3 bases; unmatched junction nucleotides: 3. The CDR3 reads CASSGGLEETQYF. DNA for the CDR3: TGTGCCAGCAGCGGTGGACTAGAAGAGACCCAGTACTTC.

The gene calls are TRBV30 and TRBJ1-3, with 8 bases that match TRBD1. The CDR3 spans 15 residues. Losses at the gene ends were 0 bases for V and 4 bases for J; bases not matched to a gene: 5. From germline, CDR1 is GTSNPN and CDR2 SVGIG (reference sequence). The CDR3 reads CAWSVTGTGGNTIYF. DNA for the CDR3: TGTGCCTGGAGTGTAACCGGGACAGGAGGAAACACCATATATTTT.

Only one count was recorded for this clone. The chain has TRBV9 and TRBJ2-2, with TRBD1 matching over 7 bases. The CDR3 contains 15 residues. Germline V gene sequence: CDR1 SGDLS, CDR2 YYNGEE. Unmatched junction bases numbered 6, after V lost 1 base and J lost 6 bases. The CDR3 DNA sequence: TGTGCCAGCAGCGTAAGGGGGCGTGAAGCCGGGGAGCTGTTTTTT. This codes for CASSVRGREAGELFF.

The rearrangement uses TRBV5-4 and TRBJ2-1; 7 bases map to TRBD1. CDR3 length: 16 residues. Germline assignment: CDR1 SGHNT and CDR2 YYREEE (reference sequence). V gave up 4 bases and J gave up 9 bases; unmatched junction bases: 16. CDR3 protein: CASSATPRQGAGEQFF. The CDR3, as DNA: TGTGCCAGCAGCGCAACACCACGACAGGGTGCGGGTGAGCAGTTCTTC.

The V gene is TRBV11-2, the J gene TRBJ2-1; 9 nucleotides match TRBD1. The germline CDR1 and CDR2 sequences are SGHAT and FQNNGV. The CDR3 covers 17 residues. With V trimmed by 2 bases and J by 9 bases, 14 bases remained unmatched. The CDR3 is CASSLLGLGTGRSEQFF. The CDR3 DNA follows: TGTGCCAGCAGCTTATTGGGGTTGGGGACAGGGCGAAGTGAGCAGTTCTTC. The whole variable domain, remainder taken from reference TRBV11-2 and TRBJ2-1, is EAGVAQSPRYKIIEKRQSVAFWCNPISGHATLYWYQQILGQGPKLLIQFQNNGVVDDSQLPKDRFSAERLKGVDSTLKIQPAKLEDSAVYLCASSLLGLGTGRSEQFFGPGTRLTVL.

The rearrangement uses TRBV5-6 and TRBJ2-3, with 12 positions matching TRBD2. The CDR3 loop spans 19 amino acids. Per germline, CDR1 SGHDT and CDR2 YYEEEE. V dropped 4 bases and J dropped 0; count of bases not matched to a gene: 12. Here the CDR3 reads CASSPTPPGLAGSTDTQYF. The CDR3 DNA follows: TGTGCCAGCAGCCCAACTCCTCCAGGACTAGCGGGAAGCACAGATACGCAGTATTTT. The full variable domain, with the rest looked up from reference TRBV5-6 and TRBJ2-3, is DAGVTQSPTHLIKTRGQQVTLRCSPKSGHDTVSWYQQALGQGPQFIFQYYEEEERQRGNFPDRFSGHQFPNYSSELNVNALLLGDSALYLCASSPTPPGLAGSTDTQYFGPGTRLTVL.

In its sample, this clone was seen a few times. This sequence joins TRBV7-9 and TRBJ2-1; 9 bases map to TRBD1. V lost 11 bases to trimming and J lost 13 bases; unmatched junction nucleotides: 15. The CDR3 loop spans 13 amino acids. The germline CDR1 and CDR2 sequences are SEHNR and FQNEAQ (reference sequence). The CDR3 DNA follows: TGTGCCTTAGACCGGGACAGGGTGGGTAATCAGTTCTTC. This translates into CALDRDRVGNQFF.

This chain joins TRBV3-1 (or the pseudogene TRBV3-2) and TRBJ1-1, with D maybe TRBD1 (6 bases). Germline assignment: CDR1 LGHDT and CDR2 YNNKEL (reference sequence). Trimming removed 2 bases from V and 9 bases from J, with 13 bases in between. The CDR3 consists of 13 residues. For the CDR3, the DNA is TGTGCCAGCAGCCAACAAGGGGGGGGTAAAGCTTTCTTT. Its protein is CASSQQGGGKAFF.

The J gene is TRBJ2-4, the V gene TRBV21-1; the table assigns TRBD1, which was not confirmed against the DNA. TRBV21-1 has pseudogene status. This CDR3 contains 15 residues. The CDR3 sequence is CASSKENRFPFIQYF. The CDR3 region has the DNA TGTGCCAGCAGCAAAGAAAACAGATTCCCTTTCATTCAGTACTTC.

DNA of the CDR3: TGTGCCAGCTCATTGTCTACGGGGGGCACTGAAGCTTTCTTT. Protein sequence: CASSLSTGGTEAFF. The chain is built from TRBV18 and TRBJ1-1; a weak D match, TRBD1 (5 bases). V shed 5 bases and J shed 4 bases, with 14 bases lying between them. Per the germline V gene, CDR1 is KGHSH and CDR2 is LQKENI. This CDR3 comprises 14 residues.

The V gene is TRBV30, the J gene TRBJ2-1; D gene uncertain. Between the trimmed V and J ends, which lost 3 bases and 6 bases, there was a span of 12 bases. Germline loops: CDR1 GTSNPN, CDR2 SVGIG (reference sequence). The CDR3 has 13 residues. The DNA for the CDR3 is TGTGCCTGGAGCGGTAATAGATTCAATGAGCAGTTCTTC. As protein: CAWSGNRFNEQFF.

V usage is TRBV12-3 or TRBV12-4 and J usage is TRBJ2-2, with unresolved D. The CDR3 runs 12 residues. The V end was cut by 7 bases, the J end by 7 bases, with 10 bases between. CDR3 amino acids: CASMRRGGELFF. CDR3 DNA: TGTGCCAGCATGCGGCGCGGCGGGGAGCTGTTTTTT.

The chain carries TRBV20-1 and TRBJ2-1; 11 bases map to TRBD2. Germline CDR1 DFQATT, CDR2 SNEGSKA (reference sequence). The CDR3 contains 16 residues. The ends lost 3 bases at V and 12 bases at J; junction bases unmatched: 16. CDR3 sequence reads: CSASALGLAGGGAQFF. In DNA, the CDR3 is TGCAGTGCTAGTGCGCTCGGCCTAGCGGGAGGAGGGGCGCAGTTCTTC.

This clone was counted ten times or more. The gene calls are TRBV7-9 and TRBJ1-6; 12 bases are shared with TRBD1. Unmatched junction bases numbered 7, after V lost 8 bases and J lost 11 bases. The CDR3 is made up of 14 amino acids. From germline, CDR1 is SEHNR and CDR2 FQNEAQ (reference sequence). In DNA, the CDR3 is TGTGCCAGCGGGACAGGGGGCGGGCATACACCCCTCCACTTT. Protein product: CASGTGGGHTPLHF.

This clone appeared a few times. CDR3 sequence (DNA): TGTGCCAGCACAAGGCAGGGTTACGAGCAGTACTTC. This gives the protein CASTRQGYEQYF. V gene TRBV6-5 combines with J gene TRBJ2-7, with a tentative D call TRBD1 (5 bases). The V gene lost 7 bases and the J gene lost 4 bases, with 11 bases spanning the gap. CDR1 is MNHEY, CDR2 SVGAGI, per germline. This CDR3 spans 12 amino acids.

In this sample, this clone turned up once. The rearrangement uses TRBV29-1 and TRBJ2-7, with 8 bases identical to TRBD1. CDR1 and CDR2 (germline): SQVTM, ANQGSEA. V lost 6 bases, J lost 5 bases, and 6 bases stayed unmatched. The CDR3 is 12 residues long. DNA for the CDR3: TGCAGCGTGCGCACAGGGGGAGACGAGCAGTACTTC. As protein: CSVRTGGDEQYF.

This clone was observed a few times. The chain links TRBV29-1 to TRBJ1-1; D might be TRBD1 (5 bases). With 4 bases removed from V and 0 bases from J, the gap between germline ends came to 12 bases. CDR1 and CDR2 from the germline V gene are SQVTM and ANQGSEA. This CDR3 comprises 14 residues. CDR3 bases: TGCAGCGTTGCGGAGCGGGGCATGAACACTGAAGCTTTCTTT. Amino acid sequence: CSVAERGMNTEAFF.

The chain links TRBV4-1 to TRBJ2-5, with 8 bases aligning to TRBD2. CDR1 is MGHRA, CDR2 YSYEKL, per germline. With 4 bases clipped from V and 1 base from J, the junction kept 8 bases outside the gene matches. This CDR3 comprises 16 residues. The CDR3 spells CASSREAGATQETQYF. CDR3 coding DNA: TGCGCCAGCAGCCGCGAAGCGGGAGCTACCCAAGAGACCCAGTACTTC.

The chain uses TRBV24-1 and TRBJ2-3; D call uncertain. The CDR3 is 14 residues long. The ends were cut back, 3 bases at V and 4 bases at J, with 10 bases in the middle. The germline V gene has CDR1 KGHDR and CDR2 SFDVKD. The CDR3 loop is CATSDTRLADTQYF. CDR3 DNA sequence: TGTGCCACCAGTGATACTCGATTGGCAGATACGCAGTATTTT.